This T cell receptor beta chain was captured by sequencing in a study of T cells in Graves' hyperthyroidism and ophthalmopathy. Whole-study context: Specimen type is peripheral blood, collected at initial diagnosis prior to any treatment. Study-level points and caveats: Before onset, ophthalmopathy was predicted by the model a median roughly six months earlier.

There were TCR beta CDR3 regions amplified from RNA transcripts. Initially, a first-round RT-PCR of the TCR CDR3 employed the HTBI primer set. TCRdb re-analysed the multiplex PCR reads in MiXCR, keeping a single row per CDR3 protein. The data show around 500,000 distinct CDR3 sequences, with approximately 23% seen just once and approximately 49% held by the top ten. CDR3 length equals 14 residues. With V trimmed by 1 base and J by 7 bases, 4 bases remained unmatched. The germline V gene encodes CDR1 MNHEY and CDR2 SMNVEV (reference sequence). Uncontrolled infection, other autoimmune disease, pregnancy or lactation disqualified patients from enrolment. Used for diagnoses were clinical symptoms, serum thyroxine and TRAb, thyroid ultrasound and orbital computed tomography. As regards this clonotype: Its antigen remains unknown.

Sequenced material: blood. The clonotype comes from a woman in her sixties or seventies with Graves' ophthalmopathy. The V and J genes are TRBV27 and TRBJ2-1, with TRBD2 matching 7 bases. The CDR3 DNA reads as TGTGCCAGCAGTTTATACGGCGGGAGTAATGAGCAGTTCTTC. Translating gives CASSLYGGSNEQFF.